The 2 T cell receptor beta chains listed next were all sequenced from one sample in a study of blood T cell repertoires in COVID-19. The data were produced by immunoSEQ multiplex PCR, yet TCRdb's version contains in-frame clones alone and is incomplete. The profile shows about 160,000 clones, around 93% of them singletons. Material: peripheral blood. The receptors were sampled from a woman aged 50 to 65 with acute or convalescent COVID-19.

J is TRBJ2-7 and V is TRBV20-1, with 11 bases aligning to TRBD2. This CDR3 is 14 amino acids long. J lost 6 bases, V lost 3 bases, and 7 bases had no gene match. Germline loops: CDR1 DFQATT, CDR2 SNEGSKA (reference sequence). In nucleotides, the CDR3 is TGCAGTGCTAGTCGACTAGCGGGGTTCTCCGAGCAGTACTTC. Amino acids: CSASRLAGFSEQYF.

This clone was found once. This chain joins TRBV11-2 and TRBJ1-3; TRBD1 matches 9 bases. V lost 1 base and J lost 3; bases outside the gene matches: 4. The length of the CDR3 is 16 residues. Germline CDR1 and CDR2: SGHAT and FQNNGV. CDR3 region: CASSLAGQGVGNTIYF. CDR3 nucleotides: TGTGCCAGCAGCTTAGCGGGACAGGGAGTTGGAAACACCATATATTTT.